The T cell receptor (beta chain) under discussion was sequenced for a study of T cells in localized non-small cell lung cancer. Whole-study results and caveats: For the top 100 tumor clones, a median about 57 also appeared in adjacent lung.

This clone showed up just a few times. The antigen is undetermined. Trimming took off 5 bases at V and 1 base at J, with 2 bases between the two ends. Germline V CDR1 and CDR2: MGHDK, SYGVNS. The CDR3 is 12 amino acids. TCRdb's table, derived via immunoSEQ multiplex PCR, lists solely in-frame clones and lacks some. The sample yields approximately 4,100 clones, around 40% seen once. This receptor was taken from a woman between 35 and 75 years old with stage I lung adenocarcinoma. This chain uses TRBV25-1 with TRBJ2-2; D gene unclear. The sequences come from lung tumor tissue, collected before any cancer treatment. The CDR3 region has the DNA TGTGCCAGCAGTCTGAACACCGGGGAGCTGTTTTTT. Its translation: CASSLNTGELFF. The full variable domain, with the rest looked up from reference TRBV25-1 and TRBJ2-2, is EADIYQTPRYLVIGTGKKITLECSQTMGHDKMYWYQQDPGMELHLIHYSYGVNSTEKGDLSSESTVSRIRTEHFPLTLESARPSHTSQYLCASSLNTGELFFGEGSRLTVL.